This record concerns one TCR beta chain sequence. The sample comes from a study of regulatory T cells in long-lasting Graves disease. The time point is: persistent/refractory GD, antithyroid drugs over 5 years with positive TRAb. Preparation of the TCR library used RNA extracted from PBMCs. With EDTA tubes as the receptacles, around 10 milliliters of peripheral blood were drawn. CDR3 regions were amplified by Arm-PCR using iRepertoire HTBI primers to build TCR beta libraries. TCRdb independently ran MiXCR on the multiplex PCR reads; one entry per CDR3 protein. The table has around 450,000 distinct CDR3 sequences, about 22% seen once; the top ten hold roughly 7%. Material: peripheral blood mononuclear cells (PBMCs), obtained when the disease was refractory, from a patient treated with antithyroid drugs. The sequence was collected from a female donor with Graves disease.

CDR3 residues: CASSFPSGHPSESGANVLTF. The CDR3 nucleotides are TGTGCCAGCAGCTTCCCAAGCGGACACCCCAGCGAGTCTGGGGCCAACGTCCTGACTTTC. V is TRBV7-9 and J is TRBJ2-6; D may correspond to TRBD1 or TRBD2 (5 bases each). CDR3 length: 20 residues. Germline CDR1 SEHNR, CDR2 FQNEAQ (reference sequence). The V and J ends lost 3 bases and 1 base respectively, with 22 bases between them.